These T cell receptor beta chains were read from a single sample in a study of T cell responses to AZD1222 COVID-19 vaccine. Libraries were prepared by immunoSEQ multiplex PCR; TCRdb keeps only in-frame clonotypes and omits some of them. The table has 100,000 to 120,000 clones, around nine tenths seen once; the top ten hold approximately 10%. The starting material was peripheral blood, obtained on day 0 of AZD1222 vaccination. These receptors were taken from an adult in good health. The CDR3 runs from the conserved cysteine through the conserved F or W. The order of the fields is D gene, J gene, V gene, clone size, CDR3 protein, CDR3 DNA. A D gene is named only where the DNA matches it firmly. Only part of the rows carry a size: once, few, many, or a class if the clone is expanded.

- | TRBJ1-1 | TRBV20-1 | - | CSASWNTEAFF | TGCAGTGCTAGTTGGAACACTGAAGCTTTCTTT
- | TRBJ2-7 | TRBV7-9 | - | CACTRASRFYEQYF | TGTGCCTGCACACGGGCCTCTCGCTTTTACGAGCAGTACTTC
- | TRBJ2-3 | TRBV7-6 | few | CASSLDISSTDTQYF | TGTGCCAGCAGCTTAGATATATCTAGCACAGATACGCAGTATTTT
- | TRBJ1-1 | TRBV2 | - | CASSESGGRHTEAFF | TGTGCCAGCAGTGAGAGTGGAGGGAGGCACACTGAAGCTTTCTTT
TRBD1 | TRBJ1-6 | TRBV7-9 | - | CASSLSQGVNSPLHF | TGTGCCAGCAGCTTAAGCCAGGGGGTTAATTCACCCCTCCACTTT
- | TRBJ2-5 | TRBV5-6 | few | CASSSLAGETQYF | TGTGCCAGCAGCTCTCTGGCGGGAGAGACCCAGTACTTC
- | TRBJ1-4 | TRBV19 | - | CASSAVRGATNEKLFF | TGTGCCAGTAGTGCGGTCAGGGGAGCAACTAATGAAAAACTGTTTTTT
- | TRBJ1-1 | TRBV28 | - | CASRPPHMGANTEAFF | TGTGCCAGCAGGCCGCCCCATATGGGCGCGAACACTGAAGCTTTCTTT
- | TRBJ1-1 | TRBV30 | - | CAWSVPEVNTEAFF | TGTGCCTGGAGTGTACCCGAGGTGAACACTGAAGCTTTCTTT
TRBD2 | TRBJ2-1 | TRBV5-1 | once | CASSPYLAESFNEQFF | TGCGCCAGCAGCCCCTACCTAGCGGAGTCCTTCAATGAGCAGTTCTTC
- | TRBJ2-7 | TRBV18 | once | CASSPRGDSYEQYF | TGTGCCAGCTCACCACGAGGGGACTCCTACGAGCAGTACTTC
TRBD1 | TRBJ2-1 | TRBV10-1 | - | CASGGQMGTSDEQFF | TGCGCCAGCGGGGGACAGATGGGGACAAGCGATGAGCAGTTCTTC
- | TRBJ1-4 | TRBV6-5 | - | CASSYIRGTGEKLFF | TGTGCCAGCAGTTACATTAGGGGAACGGGTGAAAAACTGTTTTTT
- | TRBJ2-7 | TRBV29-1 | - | CSVGSGRYEQYF | TGCAGCGTGGGTAGCGGCCGCTACGAGCAGTACTTC
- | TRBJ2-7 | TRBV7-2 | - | CASSLSGGYEQYF | TGTGCCAGCAGCTTATCGGGCGGCTACGAGCAGTACTTC
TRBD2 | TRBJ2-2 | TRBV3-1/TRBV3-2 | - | CASSPGGLAINTGELFF | TGTGCCAGCAGCCCCGGGGGACTAGCGATAAACACCGGGGAGCTGTTTTTT
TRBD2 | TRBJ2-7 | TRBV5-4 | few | CASSPSSGRARDYEQYF | TGTGCCAGCAGCCCCTCCAGCGGGAGGGCCCGGGACTACGAGCAGTACTTC
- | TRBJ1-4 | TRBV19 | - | CASTPPGATNEKLFF | TGTGCCAGTACCCCGCCGGGGGCTACTAATGAAAAACTGTTTTTT
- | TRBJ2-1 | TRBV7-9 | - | CASSSDRSYNEQFF | TGTGCCAGCAGCTCGGACAGATCCTACAATGAGCAGTTCTTC
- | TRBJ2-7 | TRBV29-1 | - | CSVGRGFSEQYF | TGCAGCGTTGGTAGGGGTTTCTCCGAGCAGTACTTC
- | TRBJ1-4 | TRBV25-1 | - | CASSEPVDPNEKLFF | TGTGCCAGCAGTGAACCAGTGGATCCGAATGAAAAACTGTTTTTT
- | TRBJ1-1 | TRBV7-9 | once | CASSLMGGFAFF | TGTGCCAGCAGCTTAATGGGGGGCTTTGCTTTCTTT
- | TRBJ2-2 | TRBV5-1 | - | CASSLFPGGTGELFF | TGCGCCAGCAGCTTGTTCCCAGGAGGAACCGGGGAGCTGTTTTTT
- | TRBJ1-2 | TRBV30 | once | CAWSVGRTNYGYTF | TGTGCCTGGAGTGTAGGGCGGACAAACTATGGCTACACCTTC
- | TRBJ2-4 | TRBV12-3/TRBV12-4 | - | CASSLRGVNIQYF | TGTGCCAGCAGTTTGAGGGGAGTAAACATTCAGTACTTC
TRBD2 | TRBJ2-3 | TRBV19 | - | CASSIETSGVITDTQYF | TGTGCCAGTAGTATAGAAACTAGCGGGGTTATCACAGATACGCAGTATTTT
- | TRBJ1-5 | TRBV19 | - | CASSITGPNQPQHF | TGTGCCAGTAGTATAACCGGGCCCAATCAGCCCCAGCATTTT
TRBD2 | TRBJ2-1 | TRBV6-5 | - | CASSYITSGTYHEQFF | TGTGCCAGCAGTTACATAACTAGCGGGACGTACCATGAGCAGTTCTTC
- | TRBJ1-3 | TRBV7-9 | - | CASILYASSGNTIYF | TGTGCCAGCATCTTATACGCTAGCTCTGGAAACACCATATATTTT
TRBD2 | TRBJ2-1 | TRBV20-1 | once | CSAVAGRLFF | TGCAGTGCCGTAGCGGGACGGCTGTTCTTC
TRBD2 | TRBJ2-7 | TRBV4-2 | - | CASSQDLAGTYEQYF | TGTGCCAGCAGCCAAGATCTAGCGGGGACCTACGAGCAGTACTTC
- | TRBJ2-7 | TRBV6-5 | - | CASSYSLGTYEQYF | TGTGCCAGCAGTTACTCGTTGGGTACCTACGAGCAGTACTTC
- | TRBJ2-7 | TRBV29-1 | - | CSARASHRANEQYF | TGCAGCGCCCGAGCCAGTCACAGGGCGAATGAGCAGTACTTC
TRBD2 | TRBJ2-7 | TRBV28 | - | CASSSGTTAYEQYF | TGTGCCAGCAGCTCCGGGACTACCGCGTACGAGCAGTACTTC
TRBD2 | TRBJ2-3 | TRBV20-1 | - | CSASPRTSVLTDTQYF | TGCAGTGCTAGTCCCCGGACTAGCGTGCTCACAGATACGCAGTATTTT
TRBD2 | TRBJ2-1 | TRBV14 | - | CASSQERSGRAWEQFF | TGTGCCAGCAGCCAAGAGAGGAGCGGGAGGGCCTGGGAGCAGTTCTTC
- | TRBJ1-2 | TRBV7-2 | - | CASSSGGGARPRGYTF | TGTGCCAGCAGCTCGGGAGGGGGGGCCCGACCGAGGGGCTACACCTTC
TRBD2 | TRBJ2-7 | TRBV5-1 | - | CASSLASGVYEQYF | TGCGCCAGCAGCTTGGCTAGCGGCGTCTACGAGCAGTACTTC
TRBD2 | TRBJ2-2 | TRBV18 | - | CASSPMAGAGELFF | TGTGCCAGCTCACCCATGGCGGGAGCCGGGGAGCTGTTTTTT
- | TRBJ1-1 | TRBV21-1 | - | CASSTRWGGDTEAFF | TGTGCCAGCAGCACCCGCTGGGGGGGTGACACTGAAGCTTTCTTT
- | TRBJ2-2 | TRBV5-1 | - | CASSWSTGELFF | TGCGCCAGCAGCTGGTCGACCGGGGAGCTGTTTTTT
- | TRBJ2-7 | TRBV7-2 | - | CASSFVDQGLGEQYF | TGTGCCAGCAGCTTTGTGGATCAGGGGCTTGGCGAGCAGTACTTC
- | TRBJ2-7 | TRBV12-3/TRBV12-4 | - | CASSLKGVYEQYF | TGTGCCAGCAGTTTGAAGGGTGTTTACGAGCAGTACTTC
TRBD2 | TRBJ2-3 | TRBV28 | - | CASSSPLAGQMDTQYF | TGTGCCAGCAGTTCACCCCTAGCGGGCCAAATGGATACGCAGTATTTT
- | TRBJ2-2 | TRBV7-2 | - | CASSLGQGLTGELFF | TGTGCCAGCAGCTTAGGGCAGGGATTGACCGGGGAGCTGTTTTTT
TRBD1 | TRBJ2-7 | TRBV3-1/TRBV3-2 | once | CASSQAGQGYEQYF | TGTGCCAGCAGCCAGGCCGGACAGGGTTACGAGCAGTACTTC
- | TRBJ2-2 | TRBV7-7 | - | CASSSQLWNGELFF | TGTGCTAGCAGCAGTCAACTATGGAACGGGGAGCTGTTTTTT
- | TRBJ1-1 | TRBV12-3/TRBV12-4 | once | CASSLNGGEAFF | TGTGCCAGCAGCCTTAATGGGGGTGAAGCTTTCTTT
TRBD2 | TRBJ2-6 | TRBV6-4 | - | CASSQLAGGTGANVLTF | TGTGCCAGCAGTCAACTAGCGGGAGGAACTGGGGCCAACGTCCTGACTTTC
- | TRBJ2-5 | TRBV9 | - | CASSVDRGKETQYF | TGTGCCAGCAGCGTAGATCGGGGGAAAGAGACCCAGTACTTC